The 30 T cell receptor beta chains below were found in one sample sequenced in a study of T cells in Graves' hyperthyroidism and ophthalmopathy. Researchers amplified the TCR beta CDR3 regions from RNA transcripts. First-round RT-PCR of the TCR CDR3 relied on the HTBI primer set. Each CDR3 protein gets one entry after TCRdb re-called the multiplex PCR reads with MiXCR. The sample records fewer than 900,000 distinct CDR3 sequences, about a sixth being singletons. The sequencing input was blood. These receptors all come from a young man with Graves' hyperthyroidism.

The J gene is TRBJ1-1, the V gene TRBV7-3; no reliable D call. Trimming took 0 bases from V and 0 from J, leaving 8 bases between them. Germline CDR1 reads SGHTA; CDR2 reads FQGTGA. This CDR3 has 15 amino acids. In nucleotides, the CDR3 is TGTGCCAGCAGCTTAACACGTCTGGTGAACACTGAAGCTTTCTTT. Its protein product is CASSLTRLVNTEAFF. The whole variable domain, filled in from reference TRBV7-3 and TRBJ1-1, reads GAGVSQTPSNKVTEKGKYVELRCDPISGHTALYWYRQSLGQGPEFLIYFQGTGAADDSGLPNDRFFAVRPEGSVSTLKIQRTERGDSAVYLCASSLTRLVNTEAFFGQGTRLTVV.

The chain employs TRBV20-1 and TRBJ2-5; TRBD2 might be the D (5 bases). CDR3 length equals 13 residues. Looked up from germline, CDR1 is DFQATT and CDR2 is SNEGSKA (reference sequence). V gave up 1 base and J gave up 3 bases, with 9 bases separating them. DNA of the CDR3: TGCAGTGCTAGAGTGCCCGGGAAAGAGACCCAGTACTTC. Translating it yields CSARVPGKETQYF.

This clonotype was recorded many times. The CDR3 here is CAISDLGENEQFF. DNA for the CDR3: TGTGCCATCAGTGACCTCGGGGAGAATGAGCAGTTCTTC. The genes are TRBV10-3 and TRBJ2-1; possibly TRBD2 for D (5 bases). Germline V CDR1 and CDR2: ENHRY, SYGVKD. This CDR3 comprises 13 residues. V lost 3 bases to trimming and J lost 7 bases, with 10 bases between them.

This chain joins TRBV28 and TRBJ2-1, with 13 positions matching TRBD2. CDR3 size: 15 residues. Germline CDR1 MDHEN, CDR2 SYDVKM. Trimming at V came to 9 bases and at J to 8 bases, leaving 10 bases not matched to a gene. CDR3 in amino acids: CASSELAGGTYEQFF. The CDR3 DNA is TGTGCCAGTAGTGAACTAGCGGGAGGGACATATGAGCAGTTCTTC.

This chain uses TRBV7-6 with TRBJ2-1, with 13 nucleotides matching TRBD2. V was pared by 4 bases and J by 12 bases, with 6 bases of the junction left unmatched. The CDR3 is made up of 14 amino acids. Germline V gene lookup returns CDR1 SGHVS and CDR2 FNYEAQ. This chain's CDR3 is CASSSGLAGERQFF. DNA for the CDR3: TGTGCCAGCAGCTCTGGACTAGCGGGAGAGAGGCAGTTCTTC.

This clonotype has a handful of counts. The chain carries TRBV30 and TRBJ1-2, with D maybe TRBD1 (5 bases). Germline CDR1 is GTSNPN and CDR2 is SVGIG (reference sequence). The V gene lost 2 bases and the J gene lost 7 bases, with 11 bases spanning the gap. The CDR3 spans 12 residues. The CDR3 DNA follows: TGTGCCTGGAGTCCCGGGGGGTTTGGCTACACCTTC. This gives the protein CAWSPGGFGYTF.

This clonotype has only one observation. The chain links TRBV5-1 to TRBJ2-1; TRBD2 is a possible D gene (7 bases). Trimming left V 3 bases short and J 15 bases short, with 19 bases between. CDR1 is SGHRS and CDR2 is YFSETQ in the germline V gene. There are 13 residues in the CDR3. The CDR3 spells CASSYLGGRELFF. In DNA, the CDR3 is TGCGCCAGCAGCTACCTCGGGGGGCGGGAGTTGTTCTTC.

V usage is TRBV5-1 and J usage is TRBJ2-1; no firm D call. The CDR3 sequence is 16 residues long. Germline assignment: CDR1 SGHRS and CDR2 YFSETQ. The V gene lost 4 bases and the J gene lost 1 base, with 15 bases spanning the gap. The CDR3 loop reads CASSTIVGQSYNEQFF. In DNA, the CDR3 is TGCGCCAGCAGCACCATTGTCGGGCAGTCCTACAATGAGCAGTTCTTC.

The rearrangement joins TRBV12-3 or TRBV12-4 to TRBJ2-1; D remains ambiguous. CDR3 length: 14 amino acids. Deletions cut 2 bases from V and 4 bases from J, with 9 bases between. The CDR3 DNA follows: TGTGCCAGCAGTTTATACGAACAGTACAATGAGCAGTTCTTC. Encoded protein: CASSLYEQYNEQFF.

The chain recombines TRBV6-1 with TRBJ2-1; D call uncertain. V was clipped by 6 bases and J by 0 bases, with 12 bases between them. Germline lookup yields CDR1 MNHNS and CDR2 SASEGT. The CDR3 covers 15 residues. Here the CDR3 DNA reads TGTGCCAGCAGCAACAGCGATAGCTCCTACAATGAGCAGTTCTTC. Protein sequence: CASSNSDSSYNEQFF.

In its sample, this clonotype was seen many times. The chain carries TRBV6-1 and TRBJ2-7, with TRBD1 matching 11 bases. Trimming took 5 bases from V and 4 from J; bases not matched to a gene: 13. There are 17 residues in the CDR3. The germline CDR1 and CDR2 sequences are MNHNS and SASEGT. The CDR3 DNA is TGTGCCAGCAGTCCCCATGGGGACAGGGGGAGAACTTACGAGCAGTACTTC. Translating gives CASSPHGDRGRTYEQYF.

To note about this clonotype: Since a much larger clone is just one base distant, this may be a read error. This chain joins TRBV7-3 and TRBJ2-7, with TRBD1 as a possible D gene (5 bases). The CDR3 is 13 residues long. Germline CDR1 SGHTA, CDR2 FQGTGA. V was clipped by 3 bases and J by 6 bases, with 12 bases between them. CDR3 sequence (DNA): TGTGCCAGCAGCTTGGGCAGGGCCAGCGAGCAGTACTTC. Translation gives CASSLGRASEQYF.

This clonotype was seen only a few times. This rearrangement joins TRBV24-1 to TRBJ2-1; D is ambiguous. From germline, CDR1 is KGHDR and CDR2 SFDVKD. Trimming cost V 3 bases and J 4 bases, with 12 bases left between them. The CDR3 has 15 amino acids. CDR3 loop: CATSDNPPYYNEQFF. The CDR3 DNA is TGTGCCACCAGTGATAACCCCCCGTATTACAATGAGCAGTTCTTC.

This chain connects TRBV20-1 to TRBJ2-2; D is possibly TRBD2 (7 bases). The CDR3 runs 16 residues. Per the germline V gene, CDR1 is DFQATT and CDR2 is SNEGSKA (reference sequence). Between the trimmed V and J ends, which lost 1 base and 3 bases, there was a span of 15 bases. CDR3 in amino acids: CSARALGGGYTGELFF. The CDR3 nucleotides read TGCAGTGCTAGAGCCTTGGGCGGGGGCTACACCGGGGAGCTGTTTTTT.

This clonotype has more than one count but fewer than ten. In DNA, the CDR3 is TGTGCCAGCAGCTTACTAGCGGGACAGGGGGCCTGGGAGCAGTACTTC. It encodes CASSLLAGQGAWEQYF. V usage is TRBV11-3 and J usage is TRBJ2-7, with 12 bases fitting TRBD1. Trimming took 2 bases from V and 7 from J; bases not matched to a gene: 9. The CDR3 runs 16 residues. The germline V gene encodes CDR1 SGHNT and CDR2 YENEEA.

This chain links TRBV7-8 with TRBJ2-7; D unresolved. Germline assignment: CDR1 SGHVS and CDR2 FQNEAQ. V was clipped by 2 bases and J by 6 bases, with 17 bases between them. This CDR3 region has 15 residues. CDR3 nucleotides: TGTGCCAGCAGCTTAAAGCCCATTAGGAGTCCCGAGCAGTACTTC. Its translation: CASSLKPIRSPEQYF.

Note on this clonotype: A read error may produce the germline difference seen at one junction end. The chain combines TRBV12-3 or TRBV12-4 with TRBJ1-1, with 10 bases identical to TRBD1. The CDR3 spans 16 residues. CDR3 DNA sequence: TGCGCCAGCAGCCCGGGACAGGGGACCTTTCCGAACGAAGCTTTCTTT. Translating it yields CASSPGQGTFPNEAFF.

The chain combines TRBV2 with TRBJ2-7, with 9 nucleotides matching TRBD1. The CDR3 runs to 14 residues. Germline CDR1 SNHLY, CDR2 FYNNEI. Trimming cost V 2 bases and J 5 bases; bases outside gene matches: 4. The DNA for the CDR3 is TGTGCCAGCAGTGAATCCGGGACAGGGAACGAGCAGTACTTC. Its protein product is CASSESGTGNEQYF.

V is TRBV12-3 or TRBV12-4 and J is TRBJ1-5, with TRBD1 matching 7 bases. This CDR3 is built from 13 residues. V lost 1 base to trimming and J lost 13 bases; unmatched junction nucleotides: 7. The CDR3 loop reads CASSLGQGETQHF. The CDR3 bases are TGTGCCAGCAGTTTAGGGCAGGGGGAAACTCAGCATTTT.

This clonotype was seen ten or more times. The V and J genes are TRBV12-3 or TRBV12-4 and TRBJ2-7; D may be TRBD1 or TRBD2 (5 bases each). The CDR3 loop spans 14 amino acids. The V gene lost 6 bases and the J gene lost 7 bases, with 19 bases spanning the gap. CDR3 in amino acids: CASRSSGTDQEQYF. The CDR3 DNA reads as TGTGCCAGCAGATCGTCCGGGACGGACCAAGAGCAGTACTTC.

DNA of the CDR3: TGTGCCAGCAGCTTGGGCCCGGGAGCTTCCTACAATGAGCAGTTCTTC. It specifies CASSLGPGASYNEQFF. The chain carries TRBV5-4 and TRBJ2-1, with a tentative D call TRBD2 (6 bases). This CDR3 region has 16 residues. Germline lookup yields CDR1 SGHNT and CDR2 YYREEE (reference sequence). V shed 0 bases and J shed 1 base, with 11 bases lying between them. Using reference TRBV5-4 and TRBJ2-1 for the parts outside the CDR3, the full variable domain is ETGVTQSPTHLIKTRGQQVTLRCSSQSGHNTVSWYQQALGQGPQFIFQYYREEENGRGNFPPRFSGLQFPNYSSELNVNALELDDSALYLCASSLGPGASYNEQFFGPGTRLTVL.

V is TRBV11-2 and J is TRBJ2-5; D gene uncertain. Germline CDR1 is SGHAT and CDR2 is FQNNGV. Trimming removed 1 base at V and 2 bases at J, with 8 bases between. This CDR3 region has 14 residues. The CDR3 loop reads CASSLVPVQETQYF. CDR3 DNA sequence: TGTGCCAGCAGCTTAGTTCCCGTTCAAGAGACCCAGTACTTC.

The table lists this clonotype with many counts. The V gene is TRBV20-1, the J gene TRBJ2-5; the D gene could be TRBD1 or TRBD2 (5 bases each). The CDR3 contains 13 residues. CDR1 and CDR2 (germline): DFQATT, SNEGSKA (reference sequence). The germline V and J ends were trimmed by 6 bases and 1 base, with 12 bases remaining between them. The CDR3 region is CSAMGPPQETQYF. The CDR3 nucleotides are TGCAGTGCCATGGGACCGCCCCAAGAGACCCAGTACTTC.

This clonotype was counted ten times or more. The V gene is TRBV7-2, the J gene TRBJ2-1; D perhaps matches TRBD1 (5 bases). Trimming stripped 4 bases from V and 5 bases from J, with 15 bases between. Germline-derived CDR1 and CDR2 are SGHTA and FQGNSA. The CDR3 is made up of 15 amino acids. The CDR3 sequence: CASSSYQGRHNEQFF. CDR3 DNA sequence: TGTGCCAGCAGCTCATACCAGGGTAGACACAATGAGCAGTTCTTC.

CDR3 in amino acids: CSVDGSYVYEQYF. The DNA for the CDR3 is TGCAGCGTTGACGGGTCATATGTGTACGAGCAGTACTTC. The chain carries TRBV29-1 and TRBJ2-7; the D is unclear. Germline-derived CDR1 and CDR2 are SQVTM and ANQGSEA. Trimming cost V 3 bases and J 4 bases, with 13 bases left between them. The CDR3 extends over 13 amino acids.

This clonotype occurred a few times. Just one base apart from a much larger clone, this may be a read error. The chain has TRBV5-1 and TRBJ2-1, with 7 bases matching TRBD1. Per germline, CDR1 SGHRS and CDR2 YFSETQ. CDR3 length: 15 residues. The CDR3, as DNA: TGCGCCAGCAGCGTCACAGGGGACCTCGGGAATGAGCAGCTCTTC. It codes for CASSVTGDLGNEQLF.

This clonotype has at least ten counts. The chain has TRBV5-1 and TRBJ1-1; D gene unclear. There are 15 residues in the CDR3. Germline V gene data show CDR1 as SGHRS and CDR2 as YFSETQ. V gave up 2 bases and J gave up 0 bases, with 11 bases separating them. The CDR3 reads CASSLGRRMNTEAFF. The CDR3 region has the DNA TGCGCCAGCAGCTTAGGACGGAGAATGAACACTGAAGCTTTCTTT.

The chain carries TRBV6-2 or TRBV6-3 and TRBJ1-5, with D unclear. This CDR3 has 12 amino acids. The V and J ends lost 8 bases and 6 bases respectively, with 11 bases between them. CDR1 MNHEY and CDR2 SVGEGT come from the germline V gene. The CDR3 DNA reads TGTGCCAGCGGCACCTCCGGTCAGCCCCAGCATTTT. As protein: CASGTSGQPQHF.

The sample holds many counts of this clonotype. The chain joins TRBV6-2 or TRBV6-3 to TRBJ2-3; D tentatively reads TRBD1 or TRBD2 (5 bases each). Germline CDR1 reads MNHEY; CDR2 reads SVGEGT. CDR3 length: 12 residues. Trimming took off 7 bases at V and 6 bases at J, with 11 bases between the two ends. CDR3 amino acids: CASKGSSDTQYF. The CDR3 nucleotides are TGTGCCAGCAAGGGGAGCTCGGATACGCAGTATTTT.

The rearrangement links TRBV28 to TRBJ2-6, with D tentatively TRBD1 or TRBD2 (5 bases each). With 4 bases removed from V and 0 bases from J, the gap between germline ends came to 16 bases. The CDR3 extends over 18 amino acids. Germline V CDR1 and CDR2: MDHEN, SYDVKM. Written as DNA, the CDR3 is TGTGCCAGCAGTTCCTCCTTGGGGGTCTACTCTGGGGCCAACGTCCTGACTTTC. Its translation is CASSSSLGVYSGANVLTF.